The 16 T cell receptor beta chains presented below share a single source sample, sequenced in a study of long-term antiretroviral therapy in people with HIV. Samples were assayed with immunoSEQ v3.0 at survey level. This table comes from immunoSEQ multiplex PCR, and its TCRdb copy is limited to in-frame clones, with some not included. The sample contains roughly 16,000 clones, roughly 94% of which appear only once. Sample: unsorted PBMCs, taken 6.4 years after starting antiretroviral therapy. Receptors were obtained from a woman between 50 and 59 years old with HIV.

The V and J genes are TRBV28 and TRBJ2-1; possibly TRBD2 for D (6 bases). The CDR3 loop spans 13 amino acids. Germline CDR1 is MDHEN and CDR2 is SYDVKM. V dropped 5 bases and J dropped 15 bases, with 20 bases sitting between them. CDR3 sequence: CASSIRVAGSSFF. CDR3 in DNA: TGTGCCAGCAGTATCCGTGTGGCGGGATCATCGTTCTTC. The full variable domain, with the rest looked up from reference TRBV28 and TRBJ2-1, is DVKVTQSSRYLVKRTGEKVFLECVQDMDHENMFWYRQDPGLGLRLIYFSYDVKMKEKGDIPEGYSVSREKKERFSLILESASTNQTSMYLCASSIRVAGSSFFGPGTRLTVL.

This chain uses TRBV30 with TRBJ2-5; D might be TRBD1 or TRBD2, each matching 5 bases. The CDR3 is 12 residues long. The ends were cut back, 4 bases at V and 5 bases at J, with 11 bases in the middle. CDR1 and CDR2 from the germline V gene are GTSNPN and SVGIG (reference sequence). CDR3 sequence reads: CAWNLGGETQYF. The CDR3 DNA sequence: TGTGCCTGGAACCTTGGGGGTGAGACCCAGTACTTC.

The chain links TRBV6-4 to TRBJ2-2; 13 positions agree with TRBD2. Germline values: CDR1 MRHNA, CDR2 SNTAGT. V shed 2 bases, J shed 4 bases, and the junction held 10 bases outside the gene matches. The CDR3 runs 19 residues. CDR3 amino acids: CASSDIDGLAGVGTGELFF. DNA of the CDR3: TGTGCCAGCAGTGACATCGACGGACTAGCGGGAGTGGGCACCGGGGAGCTGTTTTTT.

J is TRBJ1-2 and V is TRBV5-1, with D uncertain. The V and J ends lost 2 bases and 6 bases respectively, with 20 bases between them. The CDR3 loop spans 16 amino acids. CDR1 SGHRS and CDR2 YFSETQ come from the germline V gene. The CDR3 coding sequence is TGCGCCAGCAGCTTCACGACGGCGGGTGTTACGGATGGCTACACCTTC. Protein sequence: CASSFTTAGVTDGYTF.

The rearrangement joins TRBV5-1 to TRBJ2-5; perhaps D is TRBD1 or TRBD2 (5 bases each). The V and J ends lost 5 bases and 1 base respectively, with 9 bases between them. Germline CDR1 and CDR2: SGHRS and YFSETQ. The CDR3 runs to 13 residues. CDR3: CASSRDGQETQYF. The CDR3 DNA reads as TGCGCCAGCAGTCGGGACGGCCAAGAGACCCAGTACTTC. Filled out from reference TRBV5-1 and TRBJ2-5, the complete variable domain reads KAGVTQTPRYLIKTRGQQVTLSCSPISGHRSVSWYQQTPGQGLQFLFEYFSETQRNKGNFPGRFSGRQFSNSRSEMNVSTLELGDSALYLCASSRDGQETQYFGPGTRLLVL.

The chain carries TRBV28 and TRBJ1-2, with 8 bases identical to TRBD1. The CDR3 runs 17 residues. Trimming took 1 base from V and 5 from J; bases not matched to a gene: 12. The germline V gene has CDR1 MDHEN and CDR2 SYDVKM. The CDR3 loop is CASSLSTGAGGLYGYTF. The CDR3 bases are TGTGCCAGCAGTTTATCCACCGGGGCAGGGGGCCTTTATGGCTACACCTTC.

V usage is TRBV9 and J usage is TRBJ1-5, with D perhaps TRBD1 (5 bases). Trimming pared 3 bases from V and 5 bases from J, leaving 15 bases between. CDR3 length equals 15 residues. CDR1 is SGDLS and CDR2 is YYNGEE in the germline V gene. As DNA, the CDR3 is TGTGCCAGCAGCGGAAGGGGCGCGAAGGATCAGCCCCAGCATTTT. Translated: CASSGRGAKDQPQHF.

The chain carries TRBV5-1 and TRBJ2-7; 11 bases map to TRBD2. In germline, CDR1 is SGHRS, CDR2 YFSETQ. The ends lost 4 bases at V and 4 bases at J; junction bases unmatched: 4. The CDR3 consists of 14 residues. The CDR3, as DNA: TGCGCCAGCAGCGGTGGGACTAGCGGATACGAGCAGTACTTC. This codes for CASSGGTSGYEQYF.

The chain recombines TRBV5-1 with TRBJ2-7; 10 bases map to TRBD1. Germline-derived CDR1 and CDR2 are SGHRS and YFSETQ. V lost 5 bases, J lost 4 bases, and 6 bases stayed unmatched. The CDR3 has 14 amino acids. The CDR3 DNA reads TGCGCCAGCAGACCGACAGGGGGCATGTACGAGCAGTACTTC. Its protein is CASRPTGGMYEQYF. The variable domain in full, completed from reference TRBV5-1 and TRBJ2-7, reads KAGVTQTPRYLIKTRGQQVTLSCSPISGHRSVSWYQQTPGQGLQFLFEYFSETQRNKGNFPGRFSGRQFSNSRSEMNVSTLELGDSALYLCASRPTGGMYEQYFGPGTRLTVT.

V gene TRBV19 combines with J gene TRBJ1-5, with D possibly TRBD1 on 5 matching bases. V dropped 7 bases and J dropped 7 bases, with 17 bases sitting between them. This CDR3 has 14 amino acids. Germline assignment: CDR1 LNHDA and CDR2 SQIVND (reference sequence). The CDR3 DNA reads TGTGCCAGTAATAGACGGGACGTGGGGCAGCCCCAGCATTTT. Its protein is CASNRRDVGQPQHF.

The CDR3 loop is CASSESLVSYNEQFF. CDR3 bases: TGTGCCAGCAGTGAATCCCTTGTGAGTTACAATGAGCAGTTCTTC. This chain links TRBV6-1 with TRBJ2-1; D is unresolved. The CDR3 is made up of 15 amino acids. With 2 bases removed from V and 4 bases from J, the gap between germline ends came to 12 bases. Germline V gene data show CDR1 as MNHNS and CDR2 as SASEGT.

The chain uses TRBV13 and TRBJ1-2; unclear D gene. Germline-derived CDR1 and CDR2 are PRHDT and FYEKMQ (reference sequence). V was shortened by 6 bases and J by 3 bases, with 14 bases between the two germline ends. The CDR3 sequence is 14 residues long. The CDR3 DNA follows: TGTGCCAGCAGTTCGTGGGGAAATTACTATGGCTACACCTTC. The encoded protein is CASSSWGNYYGYTF. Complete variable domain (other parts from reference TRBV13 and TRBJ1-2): AAGVIQSPRHLIKEKRETATLKCYPIPRHDTVYWYQQGPGQDPQFLISFYEKMQSDKGSIPDRFSAQQFSDYHSELNMSSLELGDSALYFCASSSWGNYYGYTFGSGTRLTVV.

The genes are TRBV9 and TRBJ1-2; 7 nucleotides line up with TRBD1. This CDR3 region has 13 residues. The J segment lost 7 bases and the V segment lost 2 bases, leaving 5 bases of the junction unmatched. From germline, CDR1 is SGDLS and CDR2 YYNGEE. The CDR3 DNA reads TGTGCCAGCAGCGTCGACAGGGAGAGTGGCTACACCTTC. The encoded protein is CASSVDRESGYTF.

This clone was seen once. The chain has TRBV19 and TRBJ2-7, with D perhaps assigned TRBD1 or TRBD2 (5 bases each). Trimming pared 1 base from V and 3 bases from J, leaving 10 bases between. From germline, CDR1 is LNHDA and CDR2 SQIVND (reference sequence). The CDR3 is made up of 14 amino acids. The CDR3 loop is CASSIGGELYEQYF. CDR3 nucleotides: TGTGCCAGTAGTATAGGAGGGGAACTCTACGAGCAGTACTTC.

CDR3 sequence: CASSLTTGEGYTF. CDR3 bases: TGTGCCAGCAGCTTAACAACAGGGGAGGGCTACACCTTC. This chain uses TRBV7-9 with TRBJ1-2, with TRBD1 matching 7 bases. The CDR3 consists of 13 residues. The trim removed 2 bases at V and 8 bases at J, leaving 5 bases unmatched. The germline CDR1 and CDR2 sequences are SEHNR and FQNEAQ (reference sequence).

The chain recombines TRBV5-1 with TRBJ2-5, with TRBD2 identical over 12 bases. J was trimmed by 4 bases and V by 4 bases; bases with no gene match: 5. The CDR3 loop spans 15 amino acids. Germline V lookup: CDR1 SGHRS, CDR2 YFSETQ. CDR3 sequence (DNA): TGCGCCAGCAGCGCGGCTAGCGGGAGGGTAGAGACCCAGTACTTC. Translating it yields CASSAASGRVETQYF.